A single sample gave rise to the 9 T cell receptor beta chains below, sequenced in a study of T-cell memory formation after mild COVID-19. TCRdb re-called the 5' RACE reads with MiXCR, one entry per CDR3 protein. This table holds around 450,000 distinct CDR3 sequences, roughly 20% found once. Sequencing input: PBMCs or a T cell subset sorted from them (not recorded which). The receptors were sampled from an adult woman who had mild COVID-19 (a few samples of this study predate the infection). Cell type and time point are not known.

The sample holds a few counts of this clonotype. The chain has TRBV7-2 and TRBJ1-1; D possibly corresponds to TRBD1 (5 bases). This CDR3 region has 14 residues. Between the trimmed V and J ends, which lost 5 bases and 0 bases, there was a span of 10 bases. CDR1 is SGHTA and CDR2 is FQGNSA in the germline V gene. The DNA of the CDR3 is TGTGCCAGCAGCACAGGTCGGCTGAACACTGAAGCTTTCTTT. Protein: CASSTGRLNTEAFF.

The J gene is TRBJ2-3, the V gene TRBV11-2; 14 positions agree with TRBD2. CDR3 size: 16 residues. The trim removed 5 bases at V and 4 bases at J, leaving 5 bases unmatched. Germline values: CDR1 SGHAT, CDR2 FQNNGV. The CDR3 bases are TGTGCCAGCAGCGCGGGACTAGCGGGAGTTGCAGATACGCAGTATTTT. This translates into CASSAGLAGVADTQYF.

This clonotype was detected only a few times. The chain carries TRBV7-9 and TRBJ2-7, with D unresolved. The CDR3 is made up of 13 amino acids. The germline V and J ends were trimmed by 1 base and 9 bases, with 13 bases remaining between them. Germline loops: CDR1 SEHNR, CDR2 FQNEAQ (reference sequence). The CDR3 loop is CASSLDTGPGQYF. The CDR3 DNA is TGTGCCAGCAGCTTAGATACGGGCCCCGGGCAGTACTTC.

This clonotype was observed a few times. The genes are TRBV20-1 and TRBJ1-1; D not resolved. Trimming pared 0 bases from V and 0 bases from J, leaving 11 bases between. The CDR3 has 15 residues. Germline CDR1 and CDR2: DFQATT and SNEGSKA (reference sequence). As DNA, the CDR3 is TGCAGTGCTAGAGATTGGAGACCTATGAACACTGAAGCTTTCTTT. Its protein is CSARDWRPMNTEAFF.

The chain has TRBV30 and TRBJ2-3; no reliable D call. Germline V CDR1 and CDR2: GTSNPN, SVGIG (reference sequence). V lost 3 bases, J lost 4 bases, and 8 bases lay in between. This CDR3 spans 12 amino acids. The DNA for the CDR3 is TGTGCCTGGAGGCCTGCCGCAGATACGCAGTATTTT. Residues: CAWRPAADTQYF.

The DNA for the CDR3 is TGCAGTGCTAGAGAGGCTAGACGAATAGATACGCAGTATTTT. Translating it yields CSAREARRIDTQYF. The genes are TRBV20-1 and TRBJ2-3; D remains unclear. The CDR3 has 14 amino acids. The germline gives CDR1 DFQATT, CDR2 SNEGSKA (reference sequence). V was shortened by 0 bases and J by 5 bases, with 12 bases between the two germline ends.

The sample holds a few counts of this clonotype. The genes are TRBV5-1 and TRBJ2-6; D unresolved. V was pared by 0 bases and J by 4 bases, with 14 bases between. Germline-derived CDR1 and CDR2 are SGHRS and YFSETQ. The CDR3 length is 17 residues. In nucleotides, the CDR3 is TGCGCCAGCAGCTTGGTGTTGCTTTCGGCGGGGGCCAACGTCCTGACTTTC. As protein: CASSLVLLSAGANVLTF.

This clonotype occurred a few times. The chain joins TRBV7-2 to TRBJ2-1; the D gene could be TRBD1 or TRBD2 (6 bases each). The CDR3 sequence is 14 residues long. The germline V gene has CDR1 SGHTA and CDR2 FQGNSA. V lost 5 bases and J 4 bases, leaving 12 bases between the germline ends. Here the CDR3 DNA reads TGTGCCAGCAGCCCCTGGAGGGGGTACAATGAGCAGTTCTTC. Protein: CASSPWRGYNEQFF.

The rearrangement joins TRBV5-6 to TRBJ2-1; the D gene is possibly TRBD1 (5 bases). Trimming left V 2 bases short and J 3 bases short, with 9 bases between. This CDR3 has 14 amino acids. CDR1 and CDR2 (germline): SGHDT, YYEEEE. The DNA of the CDR3 is TGTGCCAGCAGCTTTTTTCAGGGCTACAATGAGCAGTTCTTC. Its translation: CASSFFQGYNEQFF.